This T cell receptor beta chain was sequenced during a study of T cell clones after liver transplantation. Study at large: TCRbeta sequencing after a pre-transplant mixed lymphocyte reaction identified graft-donor-reactive clones, later tracked in post-transplant blood. Three of eight recipients were HCV-positive; others had non-autoimmune, non-viral indications. Patients counted as tolerant after at least one year off all immunosuppression, enzymes not exceeding twice normal. Study-level points and caveats: Small, mixed patient groups and varying post-transplant times limit these conclusions.

Note on this clone: Its antigen is unknown.

TCRdb's copy holds only in-frame clones and misses some; the assay was immunoSEQ multiplex PCR. The top ten clones hold 2% to 2.5% of a sample with some 40,000 clones, about 86% of them seen once. Germline CDR1 and CDR2: KGHSH and LQKENI. V lost 3 bases and J lost 3, with 13 bases in between. The CDR3 length is 15 residues. The specimen comprised CD4+ T cells from blood, sampled 24 months after liver transplant. The clonotype originates from a human patient who received a liver transplant. Some T cells may arise from the graft donor. The V and J genes are TRBV18 and TRBJ2-3; weak D call: TRBD2 (6 bases). Written as DNA, the CDR3 is TGTGCCAGCTCACCTATGCGGGGCCAGACAGATACGCAGTATTTT. The encoded protein is CASSPMRGQTDTQYF.